These T cell receptor beta chains were read from a single sample in a study of blood T cell repertoires in COVID-19. Some clones are missing from TCRdb's copy, which holds only in-frame ones; the method was immunoSEQ multiplex PCR. There are about 230,000 clones in the sample; 87% occur only once, and roughly 12% lies in the top ten. What was sequenced was peripheral blood. These TCRs come from a woman aged 18-30 years who had recovered from COVID-19. CDR3s include the opening cysteine and the closing phenylalanine or tryptophan. D genes are given only for firm matches. Size values are once, few and many counts, or a class for expanded clones, and some rows have none.

size	J	length	V	D	CDR3	DNA
NA	TRBJ1-1	13	TRBV9	NA	CASSPVSSTEAFF	TGTGCCAGCAGCCCCGTTAGTAGCACTGAAGCTTTCTTT
NA	TRBJ1-2	11	TRBV20-1	NA	CSAYINYGYTF	TGCAGTGCTTATATTAACTATGGCTACACCTTC
NA	TRBJ2-1	15	TRBV10-3	TRBD1	CAISEPGTGLNEQFF	TGTGCCATCAGTGAGCCCGGGACAGGGCTGAATGAGCAGTTCTTC
NA	TRBJ2-1	18	TRBV5-1	TRBD1	CASSPKGTGGLSYNEQFF	TGCGCCAGCAGCCCTAAGGGGACAGGGGGCTTATCCTACAATGAGCAGTTCTTC
NA	TRBJ1-2	15	TRBV19	TRBD1	CASSMGDSFLYGYTF	TGTGCCAGTAGTATGGGGGACAGCTTCCTCTATGGCTACACCTTC
once	TRBJ2-5	12	TRBV27	TRBD2	CASSPSGGTQYF	TGTGCCAGCAGTCCCTCGGGGGGGACCCAGTACTTC
once	TRBJ1-2	13	TRBV20-1	NA	CSASVQGGYGYTF	TGCAGCGCTAGTGTTCAGGGAGGGTATGGCTACACCTTC
NA	TRBJ2-1	13	TRBV5-6	TRBD2	CAWREWGYNEQFF	TGTGCATGGCGGGAGTGGGGATACAATGAGCAGTTCTTC
NA	TRBJ1-5	13	TRBV30	NA	CAWSHRVGQPQHF	TGTGCCTGGAGCCACAGGGTAGGTCAGCCCCAGCATTTT
NA	TRBJ2-1	15	TRBV27	NA	CASSLGSGPYNEQFF	TGTGCCAGCAGTTTAGGAAGCGGACCCTACAATGAGCAGTTCTTC
few	TRBJ1-2	12	TRBV18	NA	CASSLLAYGYTF	TGTGCCAGCTCCCTTCTGGCCTATGGCTACACCTTC
NA	TRBJ2-7	15	TRBV5-6	NA	CASSYPTALGYEQYF	TGTGCCAGCAGCTATCCGACAGCCTTGGGATACGAGCAGTACTTC
NA	TRBJ1-4	15	TRBV9	NA	CASSPPGGANEKLFF	TGTGCCAGCAGCCCCCCGGGGGGTGCTAATGAAAAACTGTTTTTT
NA	TRBJ1-4	15	TRBV30	NA	CAWRRPSATNEKLFF	TGTGCCTGGAGACGCCCTTCAGCAACTAATGAAAAACTGTTTTTT
few	TRBJ1-2	14	TRBV9	NA	CASSVGRNNYGYTF	TGTGCCAGCAGCGTAGGGCGGAACAACTATGGCTACACCTTC
NA	TRBJ1-1	16	TRBV7-9	NA	CASSVQGSVYRTEAFF	TGTGCCAGCAGCGTTCAGGGGTCGGTGTATAGGACTGAAGCTTTCTTT
NA	TRBJ2-1	14	TRBV5-1	TRBD2	CASSRLAGANEQFF	TGCGCCAGCAGCCGACTAGCGGGAGCAAATGAGCAGTTCTTC
NA	TRBJ1-1	14	TRBV4-2	NA	CASSQEEGATEAFF	TGTGCCAGCAGCCAAGAGGAAGGGGCAACTGAAGCTTTCTTT
NA	TRBJ2-1	13	TRBV12-3/TRBV12-4	NA	CASSLGAGNEQFF	TGTGCCAGCAGTTTGGGTGCGGGCAATGAGCAGTTCTTC
NA	TRBJ2-5	13	TRBV7-9	NA	CASSSDRQETQYF	TGTGCCAGCAGCTCGGACAGACAAGAGACCCAGTACTTC
NA	TRBJ1-2	12	TRBV27	NA	CASSLGQDRYTF	TGTGCCAGCAGTTTGGGGCAGGATCGCTACACCTTC
NA	TRBJ1-1	16	TRBV6-5	NA	CASSSAWGRTNTEAFF	TGTGCCAGCAGTTCTGCTTGGGGGCGGACGAACACTGAAGCTTTCTTT